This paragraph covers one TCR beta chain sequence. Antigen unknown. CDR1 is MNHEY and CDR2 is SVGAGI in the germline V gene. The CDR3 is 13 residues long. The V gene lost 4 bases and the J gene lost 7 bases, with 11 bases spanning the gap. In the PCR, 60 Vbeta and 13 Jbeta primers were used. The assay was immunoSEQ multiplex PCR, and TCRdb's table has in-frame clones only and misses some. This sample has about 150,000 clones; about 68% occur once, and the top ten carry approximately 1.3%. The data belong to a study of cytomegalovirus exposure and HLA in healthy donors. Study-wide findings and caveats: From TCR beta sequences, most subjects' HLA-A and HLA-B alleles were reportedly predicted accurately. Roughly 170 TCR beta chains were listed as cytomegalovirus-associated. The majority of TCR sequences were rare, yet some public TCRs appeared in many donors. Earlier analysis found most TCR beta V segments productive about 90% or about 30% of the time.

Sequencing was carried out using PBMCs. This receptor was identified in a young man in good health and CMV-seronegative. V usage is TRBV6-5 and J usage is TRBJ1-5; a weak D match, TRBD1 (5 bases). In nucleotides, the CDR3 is TGTGCCAGCAGTTTGGGACTAGGGCAGCCCCAGCATTTT. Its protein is CASSLGLGQPQHF.